The clone carrying this TCR beta chain was recorded a few times. Its antigen is still unknown. An end of the junction differs from the germline gene, which may be a read error. This sample was taken from a study of metastatic and nonmetastatic thyroid tumors. Study-level information: Repertoires from blood and tumor or nodule tissue of malignant and benign thyroid patients were compared.

In the original processing: The study took CDR3 differences across clinicopathological groups and made a distant-metastasis classifier for papillary thyroid cancer from them. MiXCR re-clonotyped the PCR reads for TCRdb. None of the V and J calls come from the authors' own analysis; TCRdb made them. Seen here are around 20,000 clones, 28% observed once, and the top ten hold 10% to 13%. Among the patients, none had received any treatment before thyroid surgery. Study-level points and caveats: When malignant thyroid tumors were compared with benign nodules, TCR beta diversity was reportedly significantly higher in the malignant tumors. This held in both blood and tumor samples.

Germline V gene lookup returns CDR1 MNHEY and CDR2 SMNVEV (reference sequence). This CDR3 spans 15 amino acids. The sample taken for sequencing was tumor tissue. V gene TRBV27 combines with J gene TRBJ2-1; D is unresolved. This TCR was sampled from a female donor with papillary thyroid cancer or a benign thyroid nodule (not recorded which). Some clones in this sample may be carry-over from other donors' samples. The CDR3 reads CASSGSEISYNEQFF. DNA for the CDR3: TGTGCCAGCAGTGGTAGTGAGATCTCCTACAACGAGCAGTTCTTC.